Listed below are T cell receptor beta chains from one sample, sequenced in a study of cytomegalovirus exposure and HLA in healthy donors. Some clones are missing from TCRdb's copy, which holds only in-frame ones; the method was immunoSEQ multiplex PCR. Found here are more than 95,000 clones, roughly 79% of them singletons; the top ten hold about 5.8%. The sequencing sample was made of PBMCs. These receptors were obtained from a male donor in good health and CMV-seronegative. The CDR3 runs from the conserved cysteine through the conserved F or W. A D gene is named only where the DNA matches it firmly. Size values are once, few and many counts, or a class for expanded clones, and some rows have none.

D	size	V	J	DNA	CDR3
.	.	TRBV30	TRBJ1-1	TGTGCCTGGATCTATGGGGGGTTCACTGAAGCTTTCTTT	CAWIYGGFTEAFF
.	.	TRBV27	TRBJ2-2	TGTGCCAGCAGGGCGGGGGCCTTGCCCGGGGAGCTGTTTTTT	CASRAGALPGELFF
.	.	TRBV6-5	TRBJ2-1	TGTGCCAGCAGTTACTCGGAGAGGAATGAGCAGTTCTTC	CASSYSERNEQFF
TRBD2	.	TRBV10-3	TRBJ2-1	TGTGCCATCAGTGAGTCGGTAGCGGGAGGGTACAATGAGCAGTTCTTC	CAISESVAGGYNEQFF
TRBD1	few	TRBV7-7	TRBJ2-1	TGTGCCAGCAGCTTAGGGACAGGAATACTCAATGAGCAGTTCTTC	CASSLGTGILNEQFF
TRBD2	few	TRBV28	TRBJ2-6	TGTGCCAGCAGTCCGGGACTAATCCTAGACTCTGGGGCCAACGTCCTGACTTTC	CASSPGLILDSGANVLTF
.	.	TRBV7-8	TRBJ2-7	TGTGCCAGCAGCTTAGCGGGAGGTAACGAGCAGTACTTC	CASSLAGGNEQYF
TRBD2	.	TRBV19	TRBJ2-5	TGTGCCACCGCCCTAGCGGGAGTGGAGGAGACCCAGTACTTC	CATALAGVEETQYF
.	.	TRBV5-1	TRBJ2-7	TGCGCCAGCTCCTCCCGGACTCTTTTAGGCGAGCAGTACTTC	CASSSRTLLGEQYF
.	.	TRBV2	TRBJ1-1	TGTGCCAGCCGGGGAGGGACCTTGAACACTGAAGCTTTCTTT	CASRGGTLNTEAFF
.	once	TRBV7-3	TRBJ1-1	TGTGCCAGCAGCTTAAAGGGGGGGCATGAAGCTTTCTTT	CASSLKGGHEAFF
TRBD2	.	TRBV9	TRBJ2-3	TGTGCCAGCAGCGTAGAGTCCCTAGCGGGAGTGACAGATACGCAGTATTTT	CASSVESLAGVTDTQYF
.	.	TRBV29-1	TRBJ2-2	TGCAGCGTACTATTGGCCCACAAGAACACCGGGGAGCTGTTTTTT	CSVLLAHKNTGELFF
.	once	TRBV5-5	TRBJ1-1	TGTGCCAGCAGCATCTGGGACACCTCGATGAACACTGAAGCTTTCTTT	CASSIWDTSMNTEAFF
.	.	TRBV6-1	TRBJ2-1	TGTGCCAGCAGCCCCATGACAAACCCCTACAATGAGCAGTTCTTC	CASSPMTNPYNEQFF
TRBD2	.	TRBV5-1	TRBJ2-3	TGCGCCAGCAGCTTGGTGGGACTACTCACAGATACGCAGTATTTT	CASSLVGLLTDTQYF
.	.	TRBV5-1	TRBJ1-1	TGCGCCAGCAGCTTGGCGGGGAACACTGAAGCTTTCTTT	CASSLAGNTEAFF
TRBD2	many	TRBV4-3	TRBJ2-1	TGCGCCAGCAGCCAAGATACAGCGGGAGGACGGGAGCAGTTCTTC	CASSQDTAGGREQFF
.	.	TRBV9	TRBJ2-1	TGTGCCAGCAGCCCGGGAGACAGCCTCAATGAGCAGTTCTTC	CASSPGDSLNEQFF
TRBD2	.	TRBV7-3	TRBJ2-1	TGTGCCAGCAGCCCAGGGACTAGCGGTTCCTACAATGAGCAGTTCTTC	CASSPGTSGSYNEQFF
TRBD1	.	TRBV19	TRBJ1-2	TGTGCTACGGGACAGCAAAACTATGGCTACACCTTC	CATGQQNYGYTF
.	.	TRBV19	TRBJ1-5	TGTGCCAGTAGTATAGGAGGAGGGGCCTATCAGCCCCAGCATTTT	CASSIGGGAYQPQHF
TRBD1	.	TRBV2	TRBJ1-2	TGTGCCACCCAGGGGGGAACAGGTGTGGGAGGCTACACCTTC	CATQGGTGVGGYTF
.	.	TRBV7-9	TRBJ2-1	TGTGCCAGCAGCACCCTACCGGGACTTAACAATGAGCAGTTCTTC	CASSTLPGLNNEQFF
.	.	TRBV9	TRBJ1-1	TGTGCCAGCAGCGTGACGGGGGACCACGGTGCTTTCTTT	CASSVTGDHGAFF
TRBD2	few	TRBV25-1	TRBJ2-1	TGTGCCAGCAGTGAAGGAGGGACTAGCGGGGCTGAGCAGTTCTTC	CASSEGGTSGAEQFF
TRBD2	.	TRBV5-8	TRBJ2-3	TGTGCCAGCAGCCCGACTAGCGGGAGGTCCGAAGATACGCAGTATTTT	CASSPTSGRSEDTQYF
.	.	TRBV10-3	TRBJ2-7	TGTGCCATCAGTGAGGGCAGGGGGCAGTACTTC	CAISEGRGQYF
.	.	TRBV5-4	TRBJ2-7	TGTGCCAGCAGCCTAGGGGCTACCCCCTACGAGCAGTACTTC	CASSLGATPYEQYF
.	.	TRBV29-1	TRBJ1-4	TGCAGTGTGATAGCGACAACTAATGAAAAACTGTTTTTT	CSVIATTNEKLFF
TRBD1	.	TRBV7-9	TRBJ1-3	TGTTCCAGCAGCACCTACCTACAGGGGAGAGCTGGAAACACCATATATTTT	CSSSTYLQGRAGNTIYF
.	.	TRBV5-4	TRBJ1-5	TGTGCCAGCAGCTTGGAGCCAACCTCAAATCAGCCCCAGCATTTT	CASSLEPTSNQPQHF
TRBD1	.	TRBV7-6	TRBJ2-7	TGTGCCAGCAGCCCCCACCCCGGGACAGGGCGCGAGCAGTACTTC	CASSPHPGTGREQYF
.	.	TRBV9	TRBJ1-3	TGTGCCAGCAGCGTAAGCTTTCACTCTGGAAACACCATATATTTT	CASSVSFHSGNTIYF
.	.	TRBV5-6	TRBJ2-5	TGTGCCAGCAGCTTGACTACCGGGGAGACCCAGTACTTC	CASSLTTGETQYF
TRBD1	.	TRBV6-5	TRBJ1-1	TGTGCCAGCAGTCGGGGGACAGGGTTCCCCACTGAAGCTTTCTTT	CASSRGTGFPTEAFF
.	.	TRBV27	TRBJ2-1	TGTGCCAGCAGTTTAAGAGGGCGGAATGAGCAGTTCTTC	CASSLRGRNEQFF
.	few	TRBV4-2	TRBJ2-7	TGTGCCAGCAGCCCCCTGAGGGAGGTCTCCTACGAGCAGTACTTC	CASSPLREVSYEQYF
TRBD1	.	TRBV28	TRBJ2-4	TGTGCCAGCAGTCCCAGCGACAGGGGGCCTTCGAACATTCAGTACTTC	CASSPSDRGPSNIQYF
.	.	TRBV19	TRBJ1-1	TGTGCCAGTAGGTCTCAGGGGAACACTGAAGCTTTCTTT	CASRSQGNTEAFF
TRBD2	.	TRBV9	TRBJ2-2	TGTGCCAGCAGCGTTGGACTAGCGGGAACCACCACCGGGGAGCTGTTTTTT	CASSVGLAGTTTGELFF
.	once	TRBV2	TRBJ2-4	TGTGCCAGCACCCAAGCCAAAAACATTCAGTACTTC	CASTQAKNIQYF
.	.	TRBV28	TRBJ2-7	TGTGCCAGCAGTTTCACTTTGTTTTTTACCAACGAACCAAACCGACTCAAAAGCTCCTACGAGCAGTACTTC	CASSFTLFFTNEPNRLKSSYEQYF
.	.	TRBV5-1	TRBJ2-5	TGCGCCAGCAGCTTGGGAGGGAGGGAGACCCAGTACTTC	CASSLGGRETQYF
TRBD2	.	TRBV19	TRBJ2-5	TGTGCCAGTAGTAAGTGGGACAGCCTGACTAGCGGGACGGACTTAGAGACCCAGTACTTC	CASSKWDSLTSGTDLETQYF
.	.	TRBV19	TRBJ1-1	TGTGCCAGTAGTGTGGCAGAGAACACTGAAGCTTTCTTT	CASSVAENTEAFF
TRBD1	.	TRBV2	TRBJ2-1	TGTGCCAGCAGTCGTGACAGGGACAATGAGCAGTTCTTC	CASSRDRDNEQFF
TRBD2	.	TRBV30	TRBJ2-7	TGTGCCTGGAGTTCTAGCGGGGACTACCGCGCGTACTTC	CAWSSSGDYRAYF
.	.	TRBV6-5	TRBJ2-5	TGTGCCAGCAGTTACTCTTATCGTAAAGAGACCCAGTACTTC	CASSYSYRKETQYF
.	.	TRBV11-2	TRBJ2-2	TGTGCCAGCAGCTTATCAGGTGCCGGGGAGCTGTTTTTT	CASSLSGAGELFF
.	few	TRBV7-9	TRBJ1-1	TGTGCCAGCAGCCTAGAGGGGGTGAACACTGAAGCTTTCTTT	CASSLEGVNTEAFF
TRBD2	.	TRBV2	TRBJ2-5	TGTGCCACCGGGCCGCGGGAGAGGGAGACCCAGTACTTC	CATGPRERETQYF
TRBD2	once	TRBV9	TRBJ2-3	TGTGCCAGCAGCTTCAACCGTGGTAGCGGGAGAGCCACAGATACGCAGTATTTT	CASSFNRGSGRATDTQYF
TRBD2	.	TRBV5-8	TRBJ2-1	TGTGCCAGCAGCTTGGCTAGCGGGGCCTACAATGAGCAGTTCTTC	CASSLASGAYNEQFF
.	.	TRBV11-3	TRBJ2-5	TGTGCCAGCAGCTTAGTCGCGGGGGCCCAAGAGACCCAGTACTTC	CASSLVAGAQETQYF
.	.	TRBV19	TRBJ2-6	TGTGCCAGCTCAGGGGCCCTTAGCTCTGGGGCCAACGTCCTGACTTTC	CASSGALSSGANVLTF
TRBD2	.	TRBV5-4	TRBJ2-2	TGTGCCAGCAGCTTGGGGCTAGCGGGAGGGCCGAACACCGGGGAGCTGTTTTTT	CASSLGLAGGPNTGELFF